The table lists the clone carrying this TCR beta chain with many counts. The source of the sample is a study of neurological immune-mediated disorders. Template-switch 5'RACE cDNA synthesis added a 10-nucleotide unique molecular identifier. TCRdb recomputed calls from the 5' RACE reads with MiXCR, one row per CDR3 protein. The profile shows about 66,000 distinct CDR3 sequences, less than 4% of them singletons. Trimming removed 5 bases at V and 2 bases at J, with 9 bases between. Germline V gene sequence: CDR1 SEHNR, CDR2 FQNEAQ (reference sequence). This CDR3 is 13 amino acids long. Material: PBMCs. The V and J genes are TRBV7-9 and TRBJ2-5; D possibly corresponds to TRBD1 (6 bases). This receptor was obtained from a man in his thirties or forties with multiple sclerosis. DNA of the CDR3: TGTGCCAGCAGCAGACAGGCGCAAGAGACCCAGTACTTC. This codes for CASSRQAQETQYF.